The T cell receptor beta chain described here comes from a study of shared clonotypes between healthy human individuals (dated by TCRdb to between 2020 and 2021). Regarding the complete study: The cohort included a few men and a couple of women between 18 and 49 years of age. To increase sequencing depth and limit assay-specific biases, different laboratories used diverse techniques to prepare libraries and sequence TCR repertoires. Per donor, three plates each were used for CD4 naive and CD4 memory, two for CD8 naive, and one for CD8 memory. Each donor's leukapheresis produced roughly between about 0.85 and 10 billion PBMCs. The study deeply sequenced blood TCR repertoires of 5 or 6 healthy adults to estimate repertoire size and the extent of clonotype sharing between individuals.

Notes on this clone: No cognate antigen has been identified for it. Base qualities are not at hand, and no much larger clone is one base apart.

The CDR3 goes from the cysteine to the phenylalanine over 16 residues. The CDR3 DNA has 48 bases and is translated from base 1. From a lookup of the germline V gene (reference sequence), CDR1 and CDR2 are LNHDA and SQIVND. V is cut back by 5 bases and J by 0 bases, with 5 bases in the junction unmatched. Using the deep immunoSEQ assay, multiplex PCR amplified TCR CDR3 regions from genomic DNA. Extracted genomic DNA from each cell subset was distributed evenly across all wells of several immunoSEQ 96-well plates, and each plate was treated as a replicate. For sorted subsets, each replicate PCR was loaded with 200 ng genomic DNA, equivalent to approximately 27,000 T cell genomes. Purified libraries were measured with a Qubit 3.0 fluorometer, size-checked on a Bioanalyzer 2100, and measured again with the KAPA Library Quantification kit. Each immunoSEQ 96-well plate was sequenced on its own single-read 150-cycle Illumina NextSeq 550 flow cell. The original pipeline was this. Because only junctional sequences without quality scores were contained in the immunoSEQ output, filtering matching that applied to full-length reads could not be performed. Sequences were annotated with PyIR, a Python wrapper for IgBLAST v1.9, using IMGT germline references to assign V/J genes and CDR3. Reads were removed for weak V/J assignments (E-value above 1e-6), missing CDR3, stop codons, out-of-frame junctions, or ambiguous translated residues. V3J clonotypes were defined as sequences sharing an identical inferred V gene, J gene, and CDR3 amino acid sequence. To compute the percentage overlap between repertoires, the number of shared unique clonotypes was divided by the size of the smaller repertoire. Three approaches were used to assess repertoire richness: RTK rarefaction, the Chao1 estimator, and Recon v2.1 estimates of unobserved clonotypes. For all TCRbeta clonotypes obtained by the gDNA method from a few donors, generation probabilities were computed with OLGA. What TCRdb holds here is the immuneACCESS table cut down to in-frame rearrangements. Part of the clones is not present; checked against another copy, under half of the missing clones reflect an unresolved V gene, and the others are unexplained. From that table come the V and J calls and clone size; the DNA was used to work out D and trimming. The table for this sample lists hundreds of thousands of clones; 72% of them were counted only once. Around 1.8% of the sample goes to the ten largest clones.

The donors were healthy, HIV-negative adults who had no recently reported acute infections or vaccinations. Every donor was a Caucasian adult residing in Nashville, Tennessee, USA. CD4+ T cells were enriched through magnetic negative selection, after which naive cells were positively selected on CD45RA and the remaining negative fraction served as the memory subset. Blood was collected by leukapheresis, and PBMCs were isolated by Ficoll-Histopaque density gradient centrifugation and then cryopreserved in liquid nitrogen vapor phase. Purity and quantity of every magnetically sorted T cell population were checked by analytical flow cytometry. From each sorted fraction, genomic DNA was isolated and quantified by UV absorbance on a Nanodrop 2000c. Broad study findings and their caveats: Rarefaction of sorted-subset datasets indicated incomplete sequencing despite the large sequencing depth. Higher generation probabilities were observed for clonotypes shared by all four sorted-subset donors than for non-shared clonotypes. Based on pairwise subsampling, the degree of clonotype sharing among donors was expected to be affected by sequencing depth. Across four donors, approximately 5% of naive CD4, approximately 3.6% of naive CD8, 2.3% of memory CD4, and 0.3% to 0.45% of memory CD8 clonotypes were shared. Sampling was limited to blood, and TCR repertoires in tissue likely differ from TCR repertoires in blood. The small number of donors limited the genetic and exposure-history diversity represented. Estimated clonotype richness was generally larger for naive than for memory subsets.

Source material: memory CD4+ T cells sorted from blood. The sample's cell subset or site label is to be understood as: CD45RA-negative fraction. This TCR was recovered from a woman aged 25 to 39 in good health. The sequence links TRBV19 to TRBJ2-7; TRBD2 aligns with 12 central bases. The bases are TGTGCCAGTAGTTCTTTGGGACTAGCGGGCTCCTACGAGCAGTACTTC. It is translated as CASSSLGLAGSYEQYF. The variable domain in full, with residues beyond the CDR3 obtained from the reference TRBV19 and TRBJ2-7 genes, is DGGITQSPKYLFRKEGQNVTLSCEQNLNHDAMYWYRQDPGQGLRLIYYSQIVNDFQKGDIAEGYSVSREKKESFPLTVTSAQKNPTAFYLCASSSLGLAGSYEQYFGPGTRLTVT.